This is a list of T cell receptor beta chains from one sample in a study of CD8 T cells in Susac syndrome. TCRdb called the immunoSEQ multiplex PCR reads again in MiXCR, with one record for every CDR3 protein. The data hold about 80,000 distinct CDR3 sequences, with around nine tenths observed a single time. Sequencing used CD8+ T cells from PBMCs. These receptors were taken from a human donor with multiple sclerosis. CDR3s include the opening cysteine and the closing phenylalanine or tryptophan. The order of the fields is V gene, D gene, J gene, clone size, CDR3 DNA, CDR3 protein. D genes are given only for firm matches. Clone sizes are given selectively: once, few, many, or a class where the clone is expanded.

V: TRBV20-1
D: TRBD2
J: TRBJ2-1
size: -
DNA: TGCAGTGCTAGAGATCAGGCGGGACTAGCTTCCTACAATGAGCAGTTCTTC
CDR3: CSARDQAGLASYNEQFF

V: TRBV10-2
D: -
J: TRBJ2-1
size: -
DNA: TGCGCCAGCAGTGAGGGGGGGAGCTCCTACAATGAGCAGTTCTTC
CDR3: CASSEGGSSYNEQFF

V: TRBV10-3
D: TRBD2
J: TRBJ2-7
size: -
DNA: TGTGCCATCAGTGGTACAGCGGGAGGATCCTACGAGCAGTACTTC
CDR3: CAISGTAGGSYEQYF

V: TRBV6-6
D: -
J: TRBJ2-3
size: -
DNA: TGTGCCAGCAGCCAAAACGGGGGGCGCGTAGATACGCAGTATTTT
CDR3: CASSQNGGRVDTQYF

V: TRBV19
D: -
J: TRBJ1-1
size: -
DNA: TGTGCCAGTAGTATTTATGACAGTCCAATGAACACTGAAGCTTTCTTT
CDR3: CASSIYDSPMNTEAFF

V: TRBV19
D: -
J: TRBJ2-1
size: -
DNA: TGTGCCAGTAGTATGGATAATTACAATGAGCAGTTCTTC
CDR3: CASSMDNYNEQFF

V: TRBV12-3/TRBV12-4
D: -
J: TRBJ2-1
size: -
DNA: TGTGCCAGCTTCATCGGCCAGAATGAGCAGTTCTTC
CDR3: CASFIGQNEQFF

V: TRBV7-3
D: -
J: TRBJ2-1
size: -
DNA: TGTGCCAGCAGTCCGGGGGGCGAGGTGTTTGCACCCTACAATGAGCAGTTCTTC
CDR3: CASSPGGEVFAPYNEQFF

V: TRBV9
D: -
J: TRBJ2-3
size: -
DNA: TGTGCCAGCAGTCAAAGCGGGTCTAGCACAGATACGCAGTATTTT
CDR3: CASSQSGSSTDTQYF

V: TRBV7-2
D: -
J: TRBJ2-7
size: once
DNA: TGTGCCAGCAGCTTCGGACAGTCCAACTACGAGCAGTACTTC
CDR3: CASSFGQSNYEQYF

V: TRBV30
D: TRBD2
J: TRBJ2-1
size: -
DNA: TGTGCCTGGAGTGCCAGATTCCGGCGGGAGCTCGACAATGAGCAGTTCTTC
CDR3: CAWSARFRRELDNEQFF

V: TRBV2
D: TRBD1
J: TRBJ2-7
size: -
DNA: TGTGCCAGCAGGGGGGACAGGGCGACCTACGAGCAGTACTTC
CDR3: CASRGDRATYEQYF

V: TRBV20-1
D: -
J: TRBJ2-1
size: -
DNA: TGCAGTGCTCCGGGGCGCCCGAGATACAATGAGCAGTTCTTC
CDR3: CSAPGRPRYNEQFF

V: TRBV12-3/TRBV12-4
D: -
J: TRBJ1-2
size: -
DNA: TGTGCCAGCAGTTTCTGGCAGACCTATGGCTACACCTTC
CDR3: CASSFWQTYGYTF

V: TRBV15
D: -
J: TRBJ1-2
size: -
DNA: TGTGCCACCAGCAGAGATGTAGGGCCCAACTATGGCTACACCTTC
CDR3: CATSRDVGPNYGYTF

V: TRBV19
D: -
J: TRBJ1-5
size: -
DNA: TGTGCCAGTAGTGGTGGTTTGGGGACCAATCAGCCCCAGCATTTT
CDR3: CASSGGLGTNQPQHF

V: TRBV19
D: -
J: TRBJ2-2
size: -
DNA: TGTGCCAGTAGTATGACCGGGGAGCTGTTTTTT
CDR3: CASSMTGELFF

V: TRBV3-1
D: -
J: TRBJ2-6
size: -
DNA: TGTGCCAGCAGCCCCGGTGGGGGGAGGGGGGCCAACGTCCTGACTTTC
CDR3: CASSPGGGRGANVLTF

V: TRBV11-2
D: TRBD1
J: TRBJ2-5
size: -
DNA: TGTGCCAGCAGCTTATCAGGGACAGAGGGGACCCAGTACTTC
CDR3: CASSLSGTEGTQYF

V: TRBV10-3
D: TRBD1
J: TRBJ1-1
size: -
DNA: TGTGCCATCAGTGACCCACCCGGGACAGGGGGCGGCGGCACTGAAGCTTTCTTT
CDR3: CAISDPPGTGGGGTEAFF

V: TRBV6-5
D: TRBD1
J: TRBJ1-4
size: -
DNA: TGTGCCAGCAGTTACTCGGACAGGAAAACTGAAAAACTGTTTTTT
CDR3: CASSYSDRKTEKLFF

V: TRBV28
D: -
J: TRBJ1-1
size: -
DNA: TGTGCCAGCAGTTTTGGAGGGGAGATCCAGCGGAACACTGAAGCTTTCTTT
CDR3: CASSFGGEIQRNTEAFF

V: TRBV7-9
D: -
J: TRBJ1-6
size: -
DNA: TGTGCCAGCAGCTTAGGGGGCTCACCCCTCCACTTT
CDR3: CASSLGGSPLHF

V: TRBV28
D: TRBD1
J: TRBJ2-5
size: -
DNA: TGTGCCAGCAGTTTAGCACAGGGGGCTGGGGAGACCCAGTACTTC
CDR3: CASSLAQGAGETQYF

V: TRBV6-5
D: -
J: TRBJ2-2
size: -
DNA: TGTGCCAGCAGCCCCAGGGGGGCGAACACCGGGGAGCTGTTTTTT
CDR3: CASSPRGANTGELFF

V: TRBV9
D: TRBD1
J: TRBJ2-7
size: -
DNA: TGTGCCAGCAGTGCAGACAGGGGATACGAGCAGTACTTC
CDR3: CASSADRGYEQYF

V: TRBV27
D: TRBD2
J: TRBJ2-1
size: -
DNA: TGTGCCAGCAGTTTATACGCGGGGGACTCCTACAATGAGCAGTTCTTC
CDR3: CASSLYAGDSYNEQFF

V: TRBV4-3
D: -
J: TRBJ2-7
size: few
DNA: TGCGCCAGCAGCCCTGAAAGGGCCTCCTACGAGCAGTACTTC
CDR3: CASSPERASYEQYF

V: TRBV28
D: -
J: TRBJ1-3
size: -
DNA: TGTGCCAGCAGTTTATTCGGCTGGGCAGAAACTGAAAACACCATATATTTT
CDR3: CASSLFGWAETENTIYF

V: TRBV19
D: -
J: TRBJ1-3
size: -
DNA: TGTGCCAGTAGTATCGGCGGGTTAGCTGGAAACACCATATATTTT
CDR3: CASSIGGLAGNTIYF

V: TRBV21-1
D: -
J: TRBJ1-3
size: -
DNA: TGTGCCAGCAGCAACAGCCGGTGCGGCACCATATATTTT
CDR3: CASSNSRCGTIYF

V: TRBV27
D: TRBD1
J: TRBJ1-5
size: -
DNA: TGTGCCAGCAGCCAGAGAGGGACAGGCAATCAGCCCCAGCATTTT
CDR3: CASSQRGTGNQPQHF

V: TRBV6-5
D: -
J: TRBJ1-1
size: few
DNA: TGTGCCAGCAGTCTCAGGGCGAACACTGAAGCTTTCTTT
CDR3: CASSLRANTEAFF

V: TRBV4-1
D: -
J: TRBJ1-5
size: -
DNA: TGCGCCAGCAGCCCAGAGGCGGGCTACAGTTTGCAGCCCCAGCATTTT
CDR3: CASSPEAGYSLQPQHF

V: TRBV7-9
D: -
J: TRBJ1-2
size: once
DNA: TGTGCCAGCAGCTATGCAGGCAAGATCTATGGCTACACCTTC
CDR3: CASSYAGKIYGYTF

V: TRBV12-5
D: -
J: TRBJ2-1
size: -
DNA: TGTGCTAGTGGTTTCTCCGGAGTGAATGAGCAGTTCTTC
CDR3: CASGFSGVNEQFF

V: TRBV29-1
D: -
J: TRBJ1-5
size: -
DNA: TGCAGCGTTGGCGGGGGAAACAATCAGCCCCAGCATTTT
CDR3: CSVGGGNNQPQHF

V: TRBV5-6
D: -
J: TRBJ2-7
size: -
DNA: TGTGCCAGCCGGACCTCGACTGGATACTACGAGCAGTACTTC
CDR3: CASRTSTGYYEQYF

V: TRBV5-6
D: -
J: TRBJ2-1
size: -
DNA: TGTGCCAGCAGCTTAGGCCCGTCACCACACAATGAGCAGTTCTTC
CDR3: CASSLGPSPHNEQFF

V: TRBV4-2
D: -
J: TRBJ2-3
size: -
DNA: TGTGCCAGCAGCCAAGAGGACCCGAGAGAAGATCCTACAGATACGCAGTATTTT
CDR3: CASSQEDPREDPTDTQYF